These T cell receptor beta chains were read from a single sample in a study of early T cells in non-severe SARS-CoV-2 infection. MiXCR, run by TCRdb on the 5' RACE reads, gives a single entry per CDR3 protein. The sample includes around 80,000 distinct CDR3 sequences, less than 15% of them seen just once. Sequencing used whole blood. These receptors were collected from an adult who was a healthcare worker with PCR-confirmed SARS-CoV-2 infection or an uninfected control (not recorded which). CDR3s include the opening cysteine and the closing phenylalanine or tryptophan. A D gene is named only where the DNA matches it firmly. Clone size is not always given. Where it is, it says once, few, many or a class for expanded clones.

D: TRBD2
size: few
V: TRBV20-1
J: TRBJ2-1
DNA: TGCAGTGCTAGAGATCGACTAGCGGGGGTATATAATGAGCAGTTCTTC
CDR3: CSARDRLAGVYNEQFF

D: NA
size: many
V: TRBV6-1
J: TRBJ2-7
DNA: TGTGCCAGCAGTGTTTGGACAGTAAACTACGAGCAGTACTTC
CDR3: CASSVWTVNYEQYF

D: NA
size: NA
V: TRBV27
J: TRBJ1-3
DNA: TGTGCCAGCGGAGCAGGGAGTGGAAACACCATATATTTT
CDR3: CASGAGSGNTIYF

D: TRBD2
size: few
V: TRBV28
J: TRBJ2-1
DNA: TGTGCCAGCCGGGGGGGCGGGAGGTCCCCCTACAATGAGCAGTTCTTC
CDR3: CASRGGGRSPYNEQFF

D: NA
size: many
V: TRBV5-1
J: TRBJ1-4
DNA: TGCGCCAGCAGCTTACAGGGCCATAATGAAAAACTGTTTTTT
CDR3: CASSLQGHNEKLFF

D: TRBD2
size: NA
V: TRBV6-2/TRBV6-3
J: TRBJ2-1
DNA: TGTGCCAGCAGTTACTCGATCGGGACTAGCGGGTACAATGAGCAGTTCTTC
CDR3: CASSYSIGTSGYNEQFF

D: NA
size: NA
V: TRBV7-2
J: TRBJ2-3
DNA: TGTGCCAGCAGCTTAGCGCGAAGTTCTAGGGTGGCAGATACGCAGTATTTT
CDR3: CASSLARSSRVADTQYF

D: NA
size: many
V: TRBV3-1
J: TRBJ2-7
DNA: TGTGCCAGCAGGTTGGGGGTCTCCTACGAGCAGTACTTC
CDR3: CASRLGVSYEQYF

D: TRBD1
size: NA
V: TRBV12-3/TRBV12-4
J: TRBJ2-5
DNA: TGTGCCAGCAGGGGACAGACTCGAGAGACCCAGTACTTC
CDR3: CASRGQTRETQYF

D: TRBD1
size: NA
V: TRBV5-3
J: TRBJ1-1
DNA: TGTGCCAGAAGCTTGGATGGACAGGCCGGGATGAACACTGAAGCTTTCTTT
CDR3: CARSLDGQAGMNTEAFF

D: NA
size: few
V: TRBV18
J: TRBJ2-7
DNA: TGTGCCAGCTCGCCTACCGGGACCAATGCACTAGGGCAGTACTTC
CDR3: CASSPTGTNALGQYF

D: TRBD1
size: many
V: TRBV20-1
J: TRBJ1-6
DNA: TGCAGTGCTAGCCCGACAGGGGGTTATTCACCCCTCCACTTT
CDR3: CSASPTGGYSPLHF

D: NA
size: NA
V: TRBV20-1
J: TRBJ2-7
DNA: TGCAGTGTCCCACGGGGTAGCGAGCAGTACTTC
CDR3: CSVPRGSEQYF

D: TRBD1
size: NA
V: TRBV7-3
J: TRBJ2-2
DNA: TGTGCCAGCAGCTTAAGTTTTGGGGACAGGGGCCTCACGAACACCGGGGAGCTGTTTTTT
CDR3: CASSLSFGDRGLTNTGELFF

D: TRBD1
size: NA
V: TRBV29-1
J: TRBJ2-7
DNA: TGCAGCGTTGCTGGGACAGATACCACCCTCGGGCAGTACTTC
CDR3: CSVAGTDTTLGQYF

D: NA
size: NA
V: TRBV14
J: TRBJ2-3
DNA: TGTGCCAGCAGCCAACGCGTTGCGGGGAGCACAGATACGCAGTATTTT
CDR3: CASSQRVAGSTDTQYF

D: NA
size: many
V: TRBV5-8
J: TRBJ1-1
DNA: TGTGCCAGCAGCTTGTTGGGGGGGACTGAAGCTTTCTTT
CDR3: CASSLLGGTEAFF

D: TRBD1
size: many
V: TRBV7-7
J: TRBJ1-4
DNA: TGTGCCAGCAGCCCGGGACAGGGGAATGAAAAACTGTTTTTT
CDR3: CASSPGQGNEKLFF

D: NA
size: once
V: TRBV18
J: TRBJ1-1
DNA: TGTGCCAGCTCAGTCAACGGGAACACTGAAGCTTTCTTT
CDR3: CASSVNGNTEAFF

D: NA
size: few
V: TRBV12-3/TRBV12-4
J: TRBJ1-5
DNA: TGTGCCAGCAGAGCTACAGTTAGCAATCAGCCCCAGCATTTT
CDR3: CASRATVSNQPQHF

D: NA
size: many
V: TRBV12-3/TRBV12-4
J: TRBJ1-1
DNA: TGTGCCAGCAGTCTCAGGGTACCCACTGAAGCTTTCTTT
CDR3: CASSLRVPTEAFF

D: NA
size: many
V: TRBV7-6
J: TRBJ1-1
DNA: TGTGCCAGCAGCCTCCATTCGAACACTGAAGCTTTCTTT
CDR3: CASSLHSNTEAFF

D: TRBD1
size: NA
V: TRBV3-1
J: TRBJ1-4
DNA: TGTGCCAGCAGCCCCGGGACAGCGGGAAGACTGTTTTTT
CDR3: CASSPGTAGRLFF

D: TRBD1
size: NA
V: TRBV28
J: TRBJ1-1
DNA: TGTGCCAGCGTTACCCCAGGGGGACGGAGGCCTGAAGCTTTCTTT
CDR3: CASVTPGGRRPEAFF

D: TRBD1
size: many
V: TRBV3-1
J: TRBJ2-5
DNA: TGTGCCAGCAGCCAAGGGCAGGGGGACGAGCTCCAAGAGACCCAGTACTTC
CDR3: CASSQGQGDELQETQYF

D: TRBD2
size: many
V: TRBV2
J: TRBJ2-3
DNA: TGTGCCAGCAGTCCAGGACTAGCGGGAGCAGATACGCAGTATTTT
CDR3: CASSPGLAGADTQYF

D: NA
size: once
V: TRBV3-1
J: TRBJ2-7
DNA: TGTGCCAGCAGCCAAGTTGGAGGAGGGAGATCCTACGAGCAGTACTTC
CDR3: CASSQVGGGRSYEQYF

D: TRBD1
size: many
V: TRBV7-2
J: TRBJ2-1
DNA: TGTGCCAGCAGCTTACTGGGACAGGGGAACAATGAGCAGTTCTTC
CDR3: CASSLLGQGNNEQFF

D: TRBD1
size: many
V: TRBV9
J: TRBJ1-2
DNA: TGTGCCAGCAGAGACCGGGACAGGGGGGTCTATGGCTACACCTTC
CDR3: CASRDRDRGVYGYTF

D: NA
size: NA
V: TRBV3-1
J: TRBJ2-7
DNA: TGTGCCAGCAGCGGGGACACAGATTATTACGAGCAGTACTTC
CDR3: CASSGDTDYYEQYF

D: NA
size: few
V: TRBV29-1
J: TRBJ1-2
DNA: TGCAGCGTTGTCCATGGTGCGGAGCTCTACACCTTC
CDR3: CSVVHGAELYTF

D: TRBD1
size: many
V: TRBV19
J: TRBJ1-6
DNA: TGTGCCAGTAGTCGACAGGGGGCTAATTCACCCCTCCACTTT
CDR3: CASSRQGANSPLHF

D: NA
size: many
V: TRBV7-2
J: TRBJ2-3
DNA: TGTGCCAGCGCACGCCAAACCGATACGCAGTATTTT
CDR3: CASARQTDTQYF

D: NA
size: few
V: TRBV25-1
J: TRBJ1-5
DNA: TGTGCCAGCAGTGATGCGGGGTATCAGCCCCAGCATTTT
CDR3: CASSDAGYQPQHF

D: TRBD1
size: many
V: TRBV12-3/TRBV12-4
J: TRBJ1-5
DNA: TGTGCCAGCAGTTGGGGACAGAATAGCAATCAGCCCCAGCATTTT
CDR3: CASSWGQNSNQPQHF

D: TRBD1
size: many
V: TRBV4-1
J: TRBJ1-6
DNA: TGCGCCAGCAGCCAAGGAACCGCAGGGGGCCGGAATTCACCCCTCCACTTT
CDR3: CASSQGTAGGRNSPLHF

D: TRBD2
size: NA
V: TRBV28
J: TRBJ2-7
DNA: TGTGCCAGCAGTTTTCTAGCGGGAGGGCCCTCGGGGGAGCAGTACTTC
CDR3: CASSFLAGGPSGEQYF

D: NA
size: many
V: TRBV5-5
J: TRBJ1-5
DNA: TGTGCCAGCAGCTTGGGCAGAAGCAATCAGCCCCAGCATTTT
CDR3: CASSLGRSNQPQHF

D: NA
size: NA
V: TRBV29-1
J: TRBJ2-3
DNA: TGCAGCGTTGTTTTGATACGGGATACGCAGTATTTT
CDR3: CSVVLIRDTQYF

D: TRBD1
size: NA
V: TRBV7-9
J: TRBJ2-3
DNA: TGTGCCAGCAGCTTAGGCGACAGGGGAGCGAAAGATACGCAGTATTTT
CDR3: CASSLGDRGAKDTQYF

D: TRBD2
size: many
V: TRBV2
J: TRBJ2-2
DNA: TGTGCCAGCACCGGGGGGTCTTTCACCGGGGAGCTGTTTTTT
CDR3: CASTGGSFTGELFF

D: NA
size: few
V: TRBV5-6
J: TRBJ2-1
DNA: TGTGCCAGCAGGGACCTCTGGGGTGAGCAGTTCTTC
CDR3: CASRDLWGEQFF

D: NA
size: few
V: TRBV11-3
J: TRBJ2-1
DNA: TGTGCCAGCAGCGGCGGGACCGGTCGCTACAATGAGCAGTTCTTC
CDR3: CASSGGTGRYNEQFF

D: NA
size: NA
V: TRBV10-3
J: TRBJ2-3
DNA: TGTGCCATCGGCCGGGACGGGACAGATACGCAGTATTTT
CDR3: CAIGRDGTDTQYF

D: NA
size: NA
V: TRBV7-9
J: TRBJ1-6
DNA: TGTGCCAGCAGCTTTCCTAATTCACCCCTCCACTTT
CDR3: CASSFPNSPLHF

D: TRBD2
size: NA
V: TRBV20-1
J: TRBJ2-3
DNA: TGCAGTGCTCCTTTTGGGGCGGGAGATCAGTATTTT
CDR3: CSAPFGAGDQYF

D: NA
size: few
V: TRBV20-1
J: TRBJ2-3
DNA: TGCAGTGCTAGACTTGGCGGGGCCACAGATACGCAGTATTTT
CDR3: CSARLGGATDTQYF

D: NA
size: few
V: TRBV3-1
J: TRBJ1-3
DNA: TGTGCCAGCAGCCCCCTGGCAGGGTCAGGAAACACCATATATTTT
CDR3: CASSPLAGSGNTIYF

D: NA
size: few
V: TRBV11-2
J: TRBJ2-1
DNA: TGTGCCAGCAGCTTAGTCGCTAGTCGCAATGAGCAGTTCTTC
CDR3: CASSLVASRNEQFF

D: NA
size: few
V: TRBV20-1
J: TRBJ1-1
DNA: TGCAGGATCCGAGGGGTGAACACTGAAGCTTTCTTT
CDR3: CRIRGVNTEAFF

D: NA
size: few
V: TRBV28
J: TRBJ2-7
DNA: TGTGCCAGCCAAGACCTCTACGAGCAGTACTTC
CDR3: CASQDLYEQYF

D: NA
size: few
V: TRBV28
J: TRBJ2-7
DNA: TGTGCCAGCAGTCCCCCGTGGGGAGAGCAGTACTTC
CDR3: CASSPPWGEQYF

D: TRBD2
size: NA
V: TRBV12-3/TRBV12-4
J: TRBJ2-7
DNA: TGTGCCAGCAGTGCCAGGACTAGCGGGGCCTACGAGCAGTACTTC
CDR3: CASSARTSGAYEQYF

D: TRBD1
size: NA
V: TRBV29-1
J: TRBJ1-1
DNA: TGCAGCGTTGGGGACAGGGGAGCTTTCTTT
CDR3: CSVGDRGAFF

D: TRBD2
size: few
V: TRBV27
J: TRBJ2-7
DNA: TGTGCCAGCAGTCGACTAGCGGGAGGTGTAGGCTCCTACGAGCAGTACTTC
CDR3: CASSRLAGGVGSYEQYF

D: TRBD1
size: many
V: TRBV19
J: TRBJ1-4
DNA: TGTGCCAGTAGTCGGGACAGGGGGATCGAAAAACTGTTTTTT
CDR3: CASSRDRGIEKLFF